A selection of T cell receptor beta chains follows, all from one sample in a study of blood T cell repertoires in COVID-19. The assay was immunoSEQ multiplex PCR, and TCRdb's table has in-frame clones only and misses some. The sample contains about 59,000 clones, around four fifths of which appear only once. The sample taken for sequencing was peripheral blood. All receptors come from a man older than 75 with acute or convalescent COVID-19. CDR3s include the opening cysteine and the closing phenylalanine or tryptophan. Each record gives: V gene, J gene, D gene, clone size, CDR3 protein, CDR3 DNA. A D gene is named only where the DNA matches it firmly. Rows give clone size only sometimes, using once, few, many, or a class for an expanded clone.

V: TRBV28
J: TRBJ1-2
D: TRBD1
size: -
CDR3: CASRPDRGTHYGYTF
DNA: TGTGCCAGCAGGCCGGACAGGGGAACTCACTATGGCTACACCTTC

V: TRBV5-5
J: TRBJ1-1
D: -
size: -
CDR3: CASSVWGSGGGEAFF
DNA: TGTGCCAGCAGCGTTTGGGGTTCTGGAGGTGGTGAAGCTTTCTTT

V: TRBV19
J: TRBJ1-5
D: -
size: few
CDR3: CASSIDMTASNQPQHF
DNA: TGTGCCAGTAGTATAGATATGACAGCAAGCAATCAGCCCCAGCATTTT

V: TRBV10-2
J: TRBJ2-1
D: -
size: -
CDR3: CASSESQKTANNEQFF
DNA: TGCGCCAGCAGTGAGTCTCAAAAGACAGCCAACAATGAGCAGTTCTTC

V: TRBV18
J: TRBJ1-1
D: TRBD1
size: -
CDR3: CASSPGQGRNTEAFF
DNA: TGTGCCAGCTCACCAGGACAGGGTAGGAACACTGAAGCTTTCTTT

V: TRBV28
J: TRBJ2-5
D: -
size: once
CDR3: CASSSPKGENRETQYF
DNA: TGTGCCAGCAGTTCCCCGAAAGGGGAAAATAGAGAGACCCAGTACTTC

V: TRBV4-1
J: TRBJ2-3
D: TRBD2
size: -
CDR3: CASSQVLAGASTDTQYF
DNA: TGCGCCAGCAGCCAAGTATTAGCGGGGGCTAGCACAGATACGCAGTATTTT

V: TRBV6-5
J: TRBJ1-3
D: -
size: -
CDR3: CASNLDSYSGNTIYF
DNA: TGTGCCAGCAACCTCGACAGTTACTCTGGAAACACCATATATTTT

V: TRBV2
J: TRBJ2-2
D: -
size: -
CDR3: CASSGDSGELFF
DNA: TGTGCCAGCAGTGGAGATAGCGGGGAGCTGTTTTTT

V: TRBV4-1
J: TRBJ2-1
D: -
size: -
CDR3: CASSDYGGSPYNEQFF
DNA: TGCGCCAGCAGTGACTATGGAGGGAGCCCCTACAATGAGCAGTTCTTC

V: TRBV30
J: TRBJ1-3
D: -
size: -
CDR3: CAWSTGVENTIYF
DNA: TGTGCCTGGAGTACAGGTGTAGAGAACACCATATATTTT

V: TRBV5-1
J: TRBJ2-4
D: TRBD2
size: -
CDR3: CASSLEGGSLFGAKNIQYF
DNA: TGCGCCAGCAGCTTAGAGGGCGGGAGCTTATTTGGGGCCAAAAACATTCAGTACTTC

V: TRBV5-4
J: TRBJ1-2
D: TRBD1
size: -
CDR3: CASTEGQDLYGYTF
DNA: TGTGCCAGCACGGAGGGACAGGATCTCTATGGCTACACCTTC

V: TRBV7-8
J: TRBJ1-5
D: -
size: -
CDR3: CASSLTQGQFIQPQHF
DNA: TGTGCCAGCAGCTTAACTCAGGGGCAGTTCATTCAGCCCCAGCATTTT

V: TRBV18
J: TRBJ1-1
D: -
size: -
CDR3: CASSPPGSRDTEAFF
DNA: TGTGCCAGCTCACCCCCCGGTTCGAGAGACACTGAAGCTTTCTTT

V: TRBV29-1
J: TRBJ2-1
D: -
size: -
CDR3: CSVGGPTYNEQFF
DNA: TGCAGCGTTGGCGGTCCGACCTACAATGAGCAGTTCTTC

V: TRBV6-1
J: TRBJ1-1
D: -
size: -
CDR3: CASSERGMNTEAFF
DNA: TGTGCCAGCAGTGAAAGGGGAATGAACACTGAAGCTTTCTTT

V: TRBV7-2
J: TRBJ1-5
D: -
size: -
CDR3: CASSLVSGIPNQPQHF
DNA: TGTGCCAGCAGCTTAGTGTCAGGGATACCCAATCAGCCCCAGCATTTT

V: TRBV18
J: TRBJ2-4
D: TRBD2
size: -
CDR3: CASSPPGLAGANIQYF
DNA: TGTGCCAGCTCACCCCCGGGACTAGCGGGAGCAAACATTCAGTACTTC

V: TRBV9
J: TRBJ2-3
D: -
size: -
CDR3: CASSATLWGGTSTDTQYF
DNA: TGTGCCAGCAGCGCGACCCTTTGGGGAGGTACGAGCACAGATACGCAGTATTTT

V: TRBV9
J: TRBJ1-5
D: -
size: -
CDR3: CASSASPNQPQHF
DNA: TGTGCCAGCAGCGCTAGCCCCAATCAGCCCCAGCATTTT

V: TRBV2
J: TRBJ1-1
D: -
size: -
CDR3: CASSEGPGGITEAFF
DNA: TGTGCCAGCAGTGAAGGCCCCGGGGGTATCACTGAAGCTTTCTTT

V: TRBV5-1
J: TRBJ2-2
D: -
size: -
CDR3: CASSLDSRDTGELFF
DNA: TGCGCCAGCAGCTTGGATAGCAGAGACACCGGGGAGCTGTTTTTT

V: TRBV5-1
J: TRBJ2-3
D: TRBD1
size: -
CDR3: CASSAGQGFGDTQYF
DNA: TGCGCCAGCAGCGCGGGACAGGGCTTCGGGGATACGCAGTATTTT

V: TRBV7-8
J: TRBJ2-3
D: -
size: -
CDR3: CASSKLVGTQYF
DNA: TGTGCCAGCAGCAAGCTAGTTGGGACGCAGTATTTT

V: TRBV7-3
J: TRBJ2-2
D: TRBD2
size: -
CDR3: CASRSTSGRAVGELFF
DNA: TGTGCCAGCAGGTCGACTAGCGGGAGGGCGGTCGGGGAGCTGTTTTTT

V: TRBV24-1
J: TRBJ2-2
D: -
size: -
CDR3: CATSEPGGLAGELFF
DNA: TGTGCCACCAGTGAGCCCGGCGGGTTGGCCGGGGAGCTGTTTTTT

V: TRBV11-2
J: TRBJ1-5
D: -
size: many
CDR3: CASSETDQGRRNNQPQHF
DNA: TGTGCCAGCAGCGAAACCGACCAGGGCAGGCGAAACAATCAGCCCCAGCATTTT

V: TRBV16
J: TRBJ2-5
D: TRBD2
size: once
CDR3: CASSQYVGASGGAVQETQYF
DNA: TGTGCCAGCAGCCAATACGTGGGGGCTAGCGGGGGAGCTGTCCAAGAGACCCAGTACTTC

V: TRBV7-9
J: TRBJ1-1
D: -
size: -
CDR3: CASSLVAGNTEAFF
DNA: TGTGCCAGCAGCTTAGTCGCAGGGAACACTGAAGCTTTCTTT

V: TRBV29-1
J: TRBJ1-2
D: -
size: -
CDR3: CSVGREDYGYTF
DNA: TGCAGCGTTGGTAGGGAGGACTATGGCTACACCTTC

V: TRBV2
J: TRBJ1-5
D: TRBD1
size: few
CDR3: CASREQGIGNQPQHF
DNA: TGTGCCAGCAGAGAACAGGGGATTGGCAATCAGCCCCAGCATTTT

V: TRBV5-6
J: TRBJ1-5
D: -
size: -
CDR3: CASSLDQGRNQPQHF
DNA: TGTGCCAGCAGCTTGGACCAGGGTCGCAATCAGCCCCAGCATTTT

V: TRBV27
J: TRBJ2-7
D: TRBD1
size: -
CDR3: CASSLYDRVGYEQYF
DNA: TGTGCCAGCAGTTTATACGACAGGGTGGGATACGAGCAGTACTTC

V: TRBV28
J: TRBJ1-2
D: TRBD1
size: -
CDR3: CASSPGTGWGFASYGYTF
DNA: TGTGCCAGCAGTCCCGGGACAGGGTGGGGTTTCGCGTCCTATGGCTACACCTTC

V: TRBV7-2
J: TRBJ2-3
D: -
size: -
CDR3: CASSVSTDTQYF
DNA: TGTGCCAGCAGTGTATCCACAGATACGCAGTATTTT

V: TRBV12-5
J: TRBJ2-7
D: TRBD1
size: -
CDR3: CASGSLPGQGAYEQYF
DNA: TGTGCTAGTGGTTCCCTACCTGGACAGGGGGCCTACGAGCAGTACTTC

V: TRBV6-6
J: TRBJ1-2
D: -
size: -
CDR3: CASSYSGGSNYGYTF
DNA: TGTGCCAGCAGTTACTCCGGTGGTTCTAACTATGGCTACACCTTC

V: TRBV7-9
J: TRBJ2-3
D: TRBD2
size: -
CDR3: CASSPLGLAGTDTQYF
DNA: TGTGCCAGCAGCCCCTTGGGACTAGCGGGCACAGATACGCAGTATTTT

V: TRBV7-6
J: TRBJ2-7
D: TRBD2
size: -
CDR3: CASSARGAGSSYEQYF
DNA: TGTGCCAGCAGCGCGCGAGGAGCGGGGAGCTCCTACGAGCAGTACTTC

V: TRBV12-3/TRBV12-4
J: TRBJ2-7
D: -
size: -
CDR3: CASSLSGGEQYF
DNA: TGTGCCAGCAGTTTAAGCGGCGGCGAGCAGTACTTC

V: TRBV7-8
J: TRBJ2-7
D: -
size: -
CDR3: CASSKLQGEHSYEQYF
DNA: TGTGCCAGCAGCAAGCTACAGGGAGAGCACTCCTACGAGCAGTACTTC

V: TRBV11-3
J: TRBJ2-2
D: TRBD1
size: -
CDR3: CASSATGTGVTGELFF
DNA: TGTGCCAGCAGCGCGACCGGGACAGGGGTTACCGGGGAGCTGTTTTTT

V: TRBV4-2
J: TRBJ2-3
D: -
size: -
CDR3: CASSQVTGGTDTQYF
DNA: TGTGCCAGCAGCCAAGTAACGGGGGGCACAGATACGCAGTATTTT

V: TRBV11-3
J: TRBJ2-7
D: -
size: -
CDR3: CASSNRVSEQYF
DNA: TGTGCCAGCAGCAACAGGGTTTCCGAGCAGTACTTC

V: TRBV6-1
J: TRBJ2-7
D: TRBD1
size: -
CDR3: CASSASGTGGSRYEQYF
DNA: TGTGCCAGCAGTGCCTCCGGGACAGGGGGAAGCCGCTACGAGCAGTACTTC

V: TRBV5-1
J: TRBJ1-5
D: -
size: -
CDR3: CASSPTGPNQPQHF
DNA: TGCGCCAGCAGCCCAACAGGCCCCAATCAGCCCCAGCATTTT

V: TRBV5-4
J: TRBJ2-7
D: TRBD2
size: once
CDR3: CASSIGMTSGSSEQYF
DNA: TGTGCCAGCAGCATAGGAATGACTAGCGGGAGTTCCGAGCAGTACTTC

V: TRBV30
J: TRBJ2-5
D: -
size: once
CDR3: CAWSVTRQETQYF
DNA: TGTGCCTGGAGTGTCACTAGGCAAGAGACCCAGTACTTC

V: TRBV2
J: TRBJ2-7
D: -
size: -
CDR3: CASRGDSYEQYF
DNA: TGTGCCAGCAGGGGGGACTCTTACGAGCAGTACTTC

V: TRBV5-1
J: TRBJ2-1
D: -
size: -
CDR3: CASTAGSSYNEQFF
DNA: TGCGCCAGCACCGCGGGGAGCTCCTACAATGAGCAGTTCTTC

V: TRBV6-5
J: TRBJ1-5
D: -
size: -
CDR3: CASDRGGSNQPQHF
DNA: TGTGCCAGTGACCGGGGTGGAAGCAATCAGCCCCAGCATTTT

V: TRBV7-8
J: TRBJ2-3
D: -
size: -
CDR3: CASSPRPYTDTQYF
DNA: TGTGCCAGCAGTCCTAGGCCCTACACAGATACGCAGTATTTT

V: TRBV3-1/TRBV3-2
J: TRBJ2-3
D: TRBD2
size: -
CDR3: CASSQGRGGSTDTQYF
DNA: TGTGCCAGCAGCCAAGGTCGCGGGGGAAGCACAGATACGCAGTATTTT

V: TRBV5-1
J: TRBJ2-7
D: -
size: -
CDR3: CASSPISGQAYEQYF
DNA: TGCGCCAGCAGCCCAATCTCGGGACAAGCCTACGAGCAGTACTTC

V: TRBV5-4
J: TRBJ1-5
D: TRBD1
size: once
CDR3: CASSSGQGQPQHF
DNA: TGTGCCAGCAGCTCTGGACAGGGGCAGCCCCAGCATTTT

V: TRBV24-1
J: TRBJ1-6
D: TRBD1
size: -
CDR3: CATSDLRGQGGNSPLHF
DNA: TGTGCCACCAGTGATTTGAGGGGACAGGGAGGAAATTCACCCCTCCACTTT